What follows is one T cell receptor (beta chain) and its context. Its antigen is still unknown. These data originate in a study of CD8 T cells in ankylosing spondylitis. Study-level results: A TCR beta motif of eight highly homologous variants appeared characteristic of ankylosing spondylitis blood.

From germline, CDR1 is SQVTM and CDR2 ANQGSEA. Deletions cut 6 bases from V and 3 bases from J, with 6 bases between. This CDR3 is 12 amino acids long. TCRdb used MiXCR to reprocess the 5' RACE reads, holding one entry per CDR3 protein. The sample yields more than 500,000 distinct CDR3 sequences, roughly 5% seen once. Source material: blood, either unsorted or a sorted T cell fraction (not recorded which). The TCR sequence derives from a male donor with ankylosing spondylitis. The chain recombines TRBV29-1 with TRBJ2-6; D gene ambiguous. The CDR3: CSVGGGANVLTF. The CDR3 DNA is TGCAGCGTGGGCGGTGGGGCCAACGTCCTGACTTTC.